Detailed here is one T cell receptor (beta chain). This sample stems from a study of blood T cell repertoires in COVID-19. Produced via immunoSEQ multiplex PCR; TCRdb's table is partial and in-frame only. The sample holds around 11,000 clones, about 90% seen once. V dropped 5 bases and J dropped 0; count of bases not matched to a gene: 3. The length of the CDR3 is 16 residues. The germline CDR1 and CDR2 sequences are SGHVS and FQNEAQ. This clonotype was sampled from a man younger than 45 with active or convalescent COVID-19. This sequence joins TRBV7-8 and TRBJ2-7, with TRBD2 identical over 14 bases. Sequences were obtained from peripheral blood. The CDR3 region is CASSLGTSGSSYEQYF. The CDR3 region has the DNA TGTGCCAGCAGCCTCGGGACTAGCGGGAGCTCCTACGAGCAGTACTTC.